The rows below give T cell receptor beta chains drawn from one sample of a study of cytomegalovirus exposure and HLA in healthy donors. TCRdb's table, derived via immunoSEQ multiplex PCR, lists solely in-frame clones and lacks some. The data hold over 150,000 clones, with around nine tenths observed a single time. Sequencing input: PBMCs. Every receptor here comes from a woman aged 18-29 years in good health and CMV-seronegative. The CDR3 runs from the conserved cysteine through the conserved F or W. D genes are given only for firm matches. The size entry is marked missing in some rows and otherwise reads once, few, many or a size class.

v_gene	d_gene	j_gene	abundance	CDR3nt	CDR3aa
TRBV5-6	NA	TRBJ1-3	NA	TGTGCCAGCAGCTTCAGGGTGTCAGGAAACACCATATATTTT	CASSFRVSGNTIYF
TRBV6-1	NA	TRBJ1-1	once	TGTGCCAGCAGCTTCAGGGTAGGGACTGAAGCTTTCTTT	CASSFRVGTEAFF
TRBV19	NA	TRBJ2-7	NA	TGTGCCAGTAGTATAGCAGCGTTAGGCTCCTACGAGCAGTACTTC	CASSIAALGSYEQYF
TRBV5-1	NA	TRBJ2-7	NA	TGCGCCAGCAGCTTGGAACAGGGAGGGACGGTTGGGCGGACCTACGAGCAGTACTTC	CASSLEQGGTVGRTYEQYF
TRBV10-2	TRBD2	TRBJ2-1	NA	TGCGCCAGCAGCCCCGGGACTAGCGGGGGGATCGATGAGCAGTTCTTC	CASSPGTSGGIDEQFF
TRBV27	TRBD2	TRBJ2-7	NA	TGTGCCAGCAGGTCTCTAGCGGGACGCTACGAGCAGTACTTC	CASRSLAGRYEQYF
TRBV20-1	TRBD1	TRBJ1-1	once	TGCAGTGGCACAGGGGGCGAGGGAGCTTTCTTT	CSGTGGEGAFF
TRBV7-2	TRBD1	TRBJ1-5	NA	TGTGCCAGCAGCTTAACGGGACAGGGGAAACAGCCCCAGCATTTT	CASSLTGQGKQPQHF
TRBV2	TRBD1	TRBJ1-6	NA	TGTGCCAGCCTTGCAAACAGGGGGTCAAATTCACCCCTCCACTTT	CASLANRGSNSPLHF
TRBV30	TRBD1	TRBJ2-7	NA	TGTGCCGGGGGCAGGGACAGACTTTCCTACGAGCAGTACTTC	CAGGRDRLSYEQYF
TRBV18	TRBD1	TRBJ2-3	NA	TGTGCCAGCTCACCACCGTCCCGGGACAGGGGACGGAACACAGATACGCAGTATTTT	CASSPPSRDRGRNTDTQYF
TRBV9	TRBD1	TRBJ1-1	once	TGTGCCAGCAGCGTTACCGACAGGGGCACTGAAGCTTTCTTT	CASSVTDRGTEAFF
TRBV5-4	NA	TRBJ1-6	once	TGTGCCAGCAGCTTGGTGGCGGGGGGGGCTAATTCACCCCTCCACTTT	CASSLVAGGANSPLHF
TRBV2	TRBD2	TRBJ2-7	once	TGTGCCAGCAGTGAAACGACTAGCGGGCATCCGTCCTACGAGCAGTACTTC	CASSETTSGHPSYEQYF
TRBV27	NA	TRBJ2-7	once	TGTGCCAGCAGTTGGAGCGGGCGGCAGTCATACGAGCAGTACTTC	CASSWSGRQSYEQYF
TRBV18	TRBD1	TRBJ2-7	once	TGTGCCAGCCGGGGACAGGGAGTCTACGAGCAGTACTTC	CASRGQGVYEQYF
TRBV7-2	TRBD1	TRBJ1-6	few	TGTGCCAGCAGCCCCTATGACAGGGGTCATTCACCCCTCCACTTT	CASSPYDRGHSPLHF
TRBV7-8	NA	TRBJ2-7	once	TGTGCCAGCAGCACATTACAGACAGGTTTGTACGAGCAGTACTTC	CASSTLQTGLYEQYF